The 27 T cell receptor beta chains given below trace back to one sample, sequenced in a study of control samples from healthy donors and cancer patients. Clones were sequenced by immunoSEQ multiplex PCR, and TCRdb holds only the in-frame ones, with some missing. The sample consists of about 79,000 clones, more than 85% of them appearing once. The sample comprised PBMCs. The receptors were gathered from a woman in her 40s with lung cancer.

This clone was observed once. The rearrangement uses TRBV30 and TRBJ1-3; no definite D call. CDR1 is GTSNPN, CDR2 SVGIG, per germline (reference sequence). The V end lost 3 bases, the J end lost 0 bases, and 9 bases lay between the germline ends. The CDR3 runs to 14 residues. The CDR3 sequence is CAWSPSFSGNTIYF. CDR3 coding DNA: TGTGCCTGGAGCCCGTCTTTCTCTGGAAACACCATATATTTT.

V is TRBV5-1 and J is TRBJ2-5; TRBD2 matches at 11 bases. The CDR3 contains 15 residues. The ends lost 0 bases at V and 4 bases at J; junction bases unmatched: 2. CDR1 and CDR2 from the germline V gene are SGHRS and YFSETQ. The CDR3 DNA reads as TGCGCCAGCAGCTTGGACCTAGCGGGGGGAGAGACCCAGTACTTC. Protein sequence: CASSLDLAGGETQYF. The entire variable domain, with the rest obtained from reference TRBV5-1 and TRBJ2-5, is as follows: KAGVTQTPRYLIKTRGQQVTLSCSPISGHRSVSWYQQTPGQGLQFLFEYFSETQRNKGNFPGRFSGRQFSNSRSEMNVSTLELGDSALYLCASSLDLAGGETQYFGPGTRLLVL.

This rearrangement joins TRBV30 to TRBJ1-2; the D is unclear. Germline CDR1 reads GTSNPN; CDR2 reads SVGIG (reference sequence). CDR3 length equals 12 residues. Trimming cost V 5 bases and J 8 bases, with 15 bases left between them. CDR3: CAWGFLGSGYTF. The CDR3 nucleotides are TGTGCCTGGGGGTTCTTAGGCTCAGGCTACACCTTC.

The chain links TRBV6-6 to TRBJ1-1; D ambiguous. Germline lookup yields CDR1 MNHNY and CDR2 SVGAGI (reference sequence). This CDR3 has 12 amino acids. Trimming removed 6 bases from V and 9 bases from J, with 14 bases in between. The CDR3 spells CASSPAGEKAFF. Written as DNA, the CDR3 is TGTGCCAGCAGCCCCGCCGGGGAGAAAGCTTTCTTT.

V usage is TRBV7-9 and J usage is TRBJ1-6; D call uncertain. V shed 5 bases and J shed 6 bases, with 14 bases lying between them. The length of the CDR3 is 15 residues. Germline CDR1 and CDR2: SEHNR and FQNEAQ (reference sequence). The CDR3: CASSPGPAGNSPLHF. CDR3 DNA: TGTGCCAGCAGCCCAGGTCCTGCTGGTAATTCACCCCTCCACTTT.

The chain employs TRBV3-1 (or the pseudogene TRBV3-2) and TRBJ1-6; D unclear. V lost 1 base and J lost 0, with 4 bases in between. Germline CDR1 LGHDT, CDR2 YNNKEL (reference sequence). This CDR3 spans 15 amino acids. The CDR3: CASSQGGSYNSPLHF. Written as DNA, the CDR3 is TGTGCCAGCAGCCAAGGGGGCTCCTATAATTCACCCCTCCACTTT.

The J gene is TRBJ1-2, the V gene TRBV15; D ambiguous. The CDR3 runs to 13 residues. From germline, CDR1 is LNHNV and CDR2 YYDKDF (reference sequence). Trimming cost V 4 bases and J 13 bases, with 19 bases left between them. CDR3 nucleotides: TGTGCCACCAGCACGATGACGGAGAGGTTCCCCACCTTC. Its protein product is CATSTMTERFPTF.

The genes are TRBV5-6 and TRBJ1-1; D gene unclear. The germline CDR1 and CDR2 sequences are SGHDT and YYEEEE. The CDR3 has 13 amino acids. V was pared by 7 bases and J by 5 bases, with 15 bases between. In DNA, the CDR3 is TGTGCCAGCGAGGGCTACCCGGAGACTGAAGCTTTCTTT. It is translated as CASEGYPETEAFF.

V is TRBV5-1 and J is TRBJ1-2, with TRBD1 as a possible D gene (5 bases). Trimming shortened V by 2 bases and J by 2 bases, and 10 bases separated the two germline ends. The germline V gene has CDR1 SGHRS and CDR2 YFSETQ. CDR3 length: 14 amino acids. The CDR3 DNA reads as TGCGCCAGCAGCTTACCAGGGATGAACTATGGCTACACCTTC. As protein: CASSLPGMNYGYTF.

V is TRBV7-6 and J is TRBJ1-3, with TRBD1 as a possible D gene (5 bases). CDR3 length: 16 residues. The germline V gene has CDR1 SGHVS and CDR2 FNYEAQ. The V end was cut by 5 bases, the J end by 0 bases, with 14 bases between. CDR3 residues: CASSIKGPNSGNTIYF. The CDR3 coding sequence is TGTGCCAGCAGCATTAAGGGACCGAACTCTGGAAACACCATATATTTT.

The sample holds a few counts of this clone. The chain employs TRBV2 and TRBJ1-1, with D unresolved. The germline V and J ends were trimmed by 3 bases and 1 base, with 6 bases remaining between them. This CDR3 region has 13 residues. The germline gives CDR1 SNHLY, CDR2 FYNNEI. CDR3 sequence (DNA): TGTGCCAGCAGTGAGCGATCGAACACTGAAGCTTTCTTT. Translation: CASSERSNTEAFF. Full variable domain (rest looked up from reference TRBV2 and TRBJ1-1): EPEVTQTPSHQVTQMGQEVILRCVPISNHLYFYWYRQILGQKVEFLVSFYNNEISEKSEIFDDQFSVERPDGSNFTLKIRSTKLEDSAMYFCASSERSNTEAFFGQGTRLTVV.

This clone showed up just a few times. The CDR3 loop reads CASTASGTGASYEQYF. Written as DNA, the CDR3 is TGTGCCAGTACAGCTTCCGGGACAGGGGCCTCCTACGAGCAGTACTTC. The chain is built from TRBV19 and TRBJ2-7; 10 nucleotides line up with TRBD1. V was pared by 7 bases and J by 0 bases, with 9 bases of the junction left unmatched. The CDR3 is 16 residues long. Germline CDR1 is LNHDA and CDR2 is SQIVND (reference sequence).

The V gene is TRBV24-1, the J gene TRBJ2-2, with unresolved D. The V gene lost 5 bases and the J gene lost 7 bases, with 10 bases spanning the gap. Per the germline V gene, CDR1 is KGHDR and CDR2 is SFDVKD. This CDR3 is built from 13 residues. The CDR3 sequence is CATSGLVIGELFF. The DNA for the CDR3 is TGTGCCACCAGTGGCCTAGTAATCGGGGAGCTGTTTTTT.

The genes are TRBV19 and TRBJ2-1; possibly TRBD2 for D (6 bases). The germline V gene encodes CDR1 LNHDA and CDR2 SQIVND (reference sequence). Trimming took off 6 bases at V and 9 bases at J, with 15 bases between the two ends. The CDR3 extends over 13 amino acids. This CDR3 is CASRGGLGGEQFF. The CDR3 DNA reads TGTGCCAGTAGGGGTGGGCTGGGGGGTGAGCAGTTCTTC.

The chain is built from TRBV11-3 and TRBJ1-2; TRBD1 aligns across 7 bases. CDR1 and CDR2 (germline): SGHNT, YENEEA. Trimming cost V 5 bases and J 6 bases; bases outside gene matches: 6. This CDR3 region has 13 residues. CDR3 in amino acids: CASSLGQVDGYTF. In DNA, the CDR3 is TGTGCCAGCAGCCTTGGACAGGTGGATGGCTACACCTTC.

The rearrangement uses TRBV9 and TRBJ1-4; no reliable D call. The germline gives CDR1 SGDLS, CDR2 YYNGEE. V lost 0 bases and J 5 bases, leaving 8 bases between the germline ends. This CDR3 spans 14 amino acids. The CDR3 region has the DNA TGTGCCAGCAGCGTAGGGGCGGGAAATGAAAAACTGTTTTTT. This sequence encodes CASSVGAGNEKLFF.

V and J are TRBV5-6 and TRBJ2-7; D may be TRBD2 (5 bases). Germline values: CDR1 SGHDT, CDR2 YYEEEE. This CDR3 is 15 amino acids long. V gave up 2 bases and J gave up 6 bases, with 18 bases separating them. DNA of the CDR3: TGTGCCAGCAGCTTCGGCAGCGGAGGTGTTGGCGAGCAGTACTTC. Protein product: CASSFGSGGVGEQYF.

Written as DNA, the CDR3 is TGTGCCAGCAGACCCCCCACCGGCCGAGCCCCCAATCAGCCCCAGCATTTT. Translated: CASRPPTGRAPNQPQHF. The gene calls are TRBV28 and TRBJ1-5; D gene unclear. V was pared by 6 bases and J by 3 bases, with 21 bases between. The V gene's germline CDR1 is MDHEN and CDR2 SYDVKM. This CDR3 has 17 amino acids.

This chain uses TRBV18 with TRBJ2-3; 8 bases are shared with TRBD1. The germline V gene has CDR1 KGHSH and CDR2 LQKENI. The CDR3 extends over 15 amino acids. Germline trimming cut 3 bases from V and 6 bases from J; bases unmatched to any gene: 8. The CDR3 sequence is CASSPPGGASDTQYF. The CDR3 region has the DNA TGTGCCAGCTCACCTCCAGGGGGCGCGTCGGATACGCAGTATTTT.

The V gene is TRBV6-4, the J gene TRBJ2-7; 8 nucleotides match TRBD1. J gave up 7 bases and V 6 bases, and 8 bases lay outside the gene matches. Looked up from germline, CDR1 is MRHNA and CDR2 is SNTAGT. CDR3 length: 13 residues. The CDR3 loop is CASSIGQGAEQYF. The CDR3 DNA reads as TGTGCCAGCAGCATTGGGCAGGGGGCGGAGCAGTACTTC.

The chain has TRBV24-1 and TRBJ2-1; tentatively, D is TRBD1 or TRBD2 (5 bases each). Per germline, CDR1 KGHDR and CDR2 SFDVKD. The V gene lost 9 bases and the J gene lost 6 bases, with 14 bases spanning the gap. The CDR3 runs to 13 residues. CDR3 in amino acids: CATGGAERNEQFF. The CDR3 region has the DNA TGTGCCACCGGGGGAGCAGAGCGCAATGAGCAGTTCTTC.

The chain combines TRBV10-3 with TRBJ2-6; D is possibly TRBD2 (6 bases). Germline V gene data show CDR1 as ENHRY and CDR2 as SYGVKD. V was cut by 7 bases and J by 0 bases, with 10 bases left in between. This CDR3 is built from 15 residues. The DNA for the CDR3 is TGTGCCATCACGGCGGGAAACTCTGGGGCCAACGTCCTGACTTTC. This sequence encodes CAITAGNSGANVLTF.

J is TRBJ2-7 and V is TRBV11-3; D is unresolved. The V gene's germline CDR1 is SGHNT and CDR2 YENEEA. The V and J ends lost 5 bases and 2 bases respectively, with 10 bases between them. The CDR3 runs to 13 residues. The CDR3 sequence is CASSPSGTYEQYF. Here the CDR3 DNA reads TGTGCCAGCAGCCCTAGTGGGACCTACGAGCAGTACTTC.

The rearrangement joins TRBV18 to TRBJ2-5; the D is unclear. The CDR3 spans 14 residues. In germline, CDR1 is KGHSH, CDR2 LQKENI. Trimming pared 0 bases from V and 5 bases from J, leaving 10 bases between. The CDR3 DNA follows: TGTGCCAGCTCACCACCGGGGTTCGGGGAGACCCAGTACTTC. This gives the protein CASSPPGFGETQYF. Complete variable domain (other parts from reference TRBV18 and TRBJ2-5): NAGVMQNPRHLVRRRGQEARLRCSPMKGHSHVYWYRQLPEEGLKFMVYLQKENIIDESGMPKERFSAEFPKEGPSILRIQQVVRGDSAAYFCASSPPGFGETQYFGPGTRLLVL.

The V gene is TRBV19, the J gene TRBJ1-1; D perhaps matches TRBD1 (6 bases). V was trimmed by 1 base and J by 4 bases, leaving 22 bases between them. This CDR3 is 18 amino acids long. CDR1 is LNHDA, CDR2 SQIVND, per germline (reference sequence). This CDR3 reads CASSIGEGTLTLGTEAFF. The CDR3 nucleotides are TGTGCCAGTAGTATAGGGGAGGGGACACTAACCTTGGGCACTGAAGCTTTCTTT. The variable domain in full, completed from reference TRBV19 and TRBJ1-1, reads DGGITQSPKYLFRKEGQNVTLSCEQNLNHDAMYWYRQDPGQGLRLIYYSQIVNDFQKGDIAEGYSVSREKKESFPLTVTSAQKNPTAFYLCASSIGEGTLTLGTEAFFGQGTRLTVV.

The CDR3 DNA reads TGTGCCAGCAGCTTCCCCACCGGGGAGCTGTTTTTT. It translates to CASSFPTGELFF. The rearrangement links TRBV7-9 to TRBJ2-2; no definite D call. Germline V gene data show CDR1 as SEHNR and CDR2 as FQNEAQ (reference sequence). V was pared by 3 bases and J by 4 bases, with 3 bases between. The CDR3 sequence is 12 residues long.

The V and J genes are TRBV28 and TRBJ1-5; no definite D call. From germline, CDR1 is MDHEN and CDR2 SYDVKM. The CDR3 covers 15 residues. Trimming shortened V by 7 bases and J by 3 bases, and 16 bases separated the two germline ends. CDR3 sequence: CASKQVGGYNQPQHF. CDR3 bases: TGTGCCAGCAAGCAGGTAGGAGGGTACAATCAGCCCCAGCATTTT. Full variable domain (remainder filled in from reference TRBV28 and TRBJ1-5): DVKVTQSSRYLVKRTGEKVFLECVQDMDHENMFWYRQDPGLGLRLIYFSYDVKMKEKGDIPEGYSVSREKKERFSLILESASTNQTSMYLCASKQVGGYNQPQHFGDGTRLSIL.